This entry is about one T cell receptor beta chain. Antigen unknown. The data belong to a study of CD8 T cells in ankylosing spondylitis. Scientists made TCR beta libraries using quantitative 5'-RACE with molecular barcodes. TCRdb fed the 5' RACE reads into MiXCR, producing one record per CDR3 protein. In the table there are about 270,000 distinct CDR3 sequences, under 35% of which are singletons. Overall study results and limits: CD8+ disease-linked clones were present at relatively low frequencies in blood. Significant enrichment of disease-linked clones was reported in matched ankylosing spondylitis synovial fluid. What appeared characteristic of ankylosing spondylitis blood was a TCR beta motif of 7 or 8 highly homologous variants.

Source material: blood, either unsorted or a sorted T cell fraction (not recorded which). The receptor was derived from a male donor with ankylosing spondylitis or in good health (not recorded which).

The CDR3 region is CASSGDRPSYEQYF. As DNA, the CDR3 is TGTGCCAGCAGCGGGGACAGGCCCTCCTACGAGCAGTACTTC. V and J are TRBV12-3 or TRBV12-4 and TRBJ2-7, with 8 bases identical to TRBD1. CDR3 length equals 14 residues. V lost 6 bases and J lost 0; bases outside the gene matches: 4.